This passage covers 10 T cell receptor beta chains from one sample sequenced in a study of cytomegalovirus exposure and HLA in healthy donors (dated by TCRdb to the late 2010s). Libraries came from the immunoSEQ multiplex PCR assay. A mixture of 60 forward primers for TCR Vbeta segments and 13 reverse primers for TCR Jbeta segments was used in the multiplex PCR. The table comes from immuneACCESS by way of TCRdb, which keeps in-frame sequences with V and J called. Part of the clones is missing from these tables; in studies checked, under half for an unresolved V gene and the rest for unknown reasons. The sample table includes some 82,000 clones. The ten largest clones add up to approximately 1.1% of the sample. Sequencing was done on a sample of PBMCs. The receptors come from a woman aged 25 to 39 in good health and CMV-seronegative.

This chain uses TRBV29-1 with TRBJ2-1, with 7 bases matching TRBD2. The CDR3 loop spans 13 amino acids. Germline CDR1 SQVTM, CDR2 ANQGSEA. V gave up 3 bases and J gave up 9 bases; unmatched junction bases: 8. The CDR3 DNA follows: TGCAGCGTTGAGAGACTAGCAGAATTTGAGCAGTTCTTC. Translation gives CSVERLAEFEQFF.

This chain joins TRBV27 and TRBJ1-1; maybe TRBD1 (5 bases). The V end was cut by 4 bases, the J end by 12 bases, with 21 bases between. The CDR3 is made up of 14 amino acids. Germline CDR1 reads MNHEY; CDR2 reads SMNVEV (reference sequence). The CDR3 nucleotides are TGTGCCAGCAGTTCAACCGCGGGGCCCTCCGCGACTTTCTTT. Its protein product is CASSSTAGPSATFF.

DNA for the CDR3: TGCGCCAGCAGCCAAGATGTGGGAGTCTATGGCTACACCTTC. Protein: CASSQDVGVYGYTF. This sequence joins TRBV4-1 and TRBJ1-2; no clear D gene. From germline, CDR1 is MGHRA and CDR2 YSYEKL. This CDR3 region has 14 residues. Deletions cut 0 bases from V and 4 bases from J, with 9 bases between.

For the CDR3, the DNA is TGTGCCAGCAGCCGGGACAGTAGGACCTATGGCTACACCTTC. Translation gives CASSRDSRTYGYTF. The chain links TRBV7-2 to TRBJ1-2, with TRBD1 identical over 7 bases. V lost 5 bases and J lost 4; bases outside the gene matches: 7. Germline loops: CDR1 SGHTA, CDR2 FQGNSA. This CDR3 has 14 residues.

The chain links TRBV29-1 to TRBJ2-1, with 7 nucleotides matching TRBD1. There are 17 residues in the CDR3. CDR1 and CDR2 from the germline V gene are SQVTM and ANQGSEA. J gave up 9 bases and V 1 base, and 18 bases lay outside the gene matches. The CDR3 region is CSVEVPFRDRYQGEQFF. The CDR3 nucleotides are TGCAGCGTTGAAGTTCCCTTCCGGGACAGATACCAAGGTGAGCAGTTCTTC.

With regard to this clone: At the DNA level, this CDR3 is encoded by other sequences in the same sample as well. This sequence joins TRBV28 and TRBJ1-6, with 8 bases aligning to TRBD1. Germline assignment: CDR1 MDHEN and CDR2 SYDVKM. The trim removed 6 bases at V and 0 bases at J, leaving 4 bases unmatched. CDR3 size: 16 residues. The CDR3 loop reads CASRSGGGSYNSPLHF. The CDR3 DNA reads TGTGCCAGCAGGTCAGGGGGCGGCTCCTATAATTCACCCCTCCACTTT.

CDR3 in DNA: TGTGCCAGCAGTCGGCAGGGTTTGGGTTCACCCCTCCACTTT. Translating it yields CASSRQGLGSPLHF. The chain employs TRBV6-5 and TRBJ1-6, with a possible D match to TRBD1 (5 bases). Germline CDR1 and CDR2: MNHEY and SVGAGI. CDR3 length: 14 residues. V was clipped by 5 bases and J by 9 bases, with 14 bases between them.

The V gene is TRBV6-5, the J gene TRBJ2-7; tentatively, D is TRBD1 (6 bases). Germline CDR1 and CDR2: MNHEY and SVGAGI. The CDR3 is made up of 16 amino acids. V lost 4 bases and J lost 0, with 16 bases in between. CDR3 region: CASSLKTGHSSYEQYF. For the CDR3, the DNA is TGTGCCAGCAGTTTAAAGACAGGTCACAGCTCCTACGAGCAGTACTTC.

The chain links TRBV28 to TRBJ1-2; no firm D call. CDR3 size: 13 residues. V lost 7 bases and J 8 bases, leaving 17 bases between the germline ends. Germline lookup yields CDR1 MDHEN and CDR2 SYDVKM. Here the CDR3 DNA reads TGTGCCAGCACGTCCGGTCCTAAAAGCGGCTACACCTTC. It translates to CASTSGPKSGYTF.

The chain couples TRBV29-1 to TRBJ1-2; tentative D call: TRBD1 (5 bases). This CDR3 contains 14 residues. Looked up from germline, CDR1 is SQVTM and CDR2 is ANQGSEA. Trimming removed 2 bases from V and 2 bases from J, with 12 bases in between. DNA of the CDR3: TGCAGCGTTGAACCCCGACAGCTAAACTATGGCTACACCTTC. Translating gives CSVEPRQLNYGYTF.